The sequence of this TCR beta chain was determined in a study of blood T cell repertoires in COVID-19. The wider study: Samples of COVID-19 (acute and convalescent) were obtained from the United States, Italy and Spain. T cells, B-cell-depleted T cells, or PBMCs provided the cDNA or gDNA that served as material.

Between the trimmed V and J ends, which lost 5 bases and 3 bases, there was a span of 14 bases. Germline V lookup: CDR1 SGHRS, CDR2 YFSETQ. The CDR3 loop spans 14 amino acids. As processed by the authors: Estimated nucleated cell counts came from reference gene primer amplification. Assay used: immunoSEQ multiplex PCR; TCRdb lists only in-frame clones, some missing. That table is the source of V, J and clone size, and D and trimming were worked out from the DNA. The repertoire holds some 90,000 clones, with roughly nine tenths as singletons. The receptor's source is a woman at least 80 years old with active COVID-19. Material: peripheral blood. The chain links TRBV5-1 to TRBJ1-1; D might be TRBD1 (5 bases). The CDR3 sequence is CASRWRSGDTEAFF. The CDR3 DNA sequence: TGCGCCAGCAGATGGCGATCGGGGGACACTGAAGCTTTCTTT.